One sample yielded the 14 T cell receptor beta chains listed below, sequenced in a study of T cells in Graves' hyperthyroidism and ophthalmopathy. What was amplified from RNA transcripts were TCR beta CDR3 regions. RT-PCR in the first round (using the HTBI primer set) targeted the TCR CDR3. TCRdb fed the multiplex PCR reads into MiXCR, producing one record per CDR3 protein. This table has around 800,000 distinct CDR3 sequences, around 38% appearing once. Sequencing was done on a sample of blood. Receptors were obtained from a young man with Graves' hyperthyroidism.

The chain employs TRBV15 and TRBJ2-6; D perhaps matches TRBD2 (5 bases). The V and J ends lost 3 bases and 9 bases respectively, with 9 bases between them. The length of the CDR3 is 13 residues. Germline-derived CDR1 and CDR2 are LNHNV and YYDKDF (reference sequence). The CDR3 sequence is CATSRGRDNVLTF. In nucleotides, the CDR3 is TGTGCCACCAGCAGGGGCCGGGACAACGTCCTGACTTTC.

This sequence joins TRBV7-9 and TRBJ2-7, with 8 bases aligning to TRBD1. The CDR3 totals 16 residues. Germline assignment: CDR1 SEHNR and CDR2 FQNEAQ (reference sequence). Germline trimming cut 6 bases from V and 3 bases from J; bases unmatched to any gene: 13. The CDR3 reads CASSLFLRTGSYEQYF. The CDR3 DNA reads TGTGCCAGCAGTTTATTTTTGCGGACAGGGAGCTACGAGCAGTACTTC.

The chain joins TRBV12-3 or TRBV12-4 to TRBJ2-2, with TRBD2 matching over 10 bases. The V gene end was trimmed by 4 bases and the J gene end by 3 bases; junction bases not matched to a gene: 2. This CDR3 is built from 15 residues. DNA of the CDR3: TGTGCCAGCAGTTCTAGCGGGGGCCACACCGGGGAGCTGTTTTTT. As protein: CASSSSGGHTGELFF.

This clonotype was observed a few times. The V call is TRBV2, the J call TRBJ1-5; D gene ambiguous. The CDR3 totals 15 residues. Trimming removed 6 bases from V and 0 bases from J, with 12 bases in between. Germline V gene data show CDR1 as SNHLY and CDR2 as FYNNEI. DNA for the CDR3: TGTGCCAGCAGCCTTGGGCAGCCTAGCAATCAGCCCCAGCATTTT. Translated: CASSLGQPSNQPQHF.

Turning to this clonotype: A much larger clone sits a single nucleotide away, making a read error possible. This chain connects TRBV20-1 to TRBJ1-4; D is perhaps TRBD1 (5 bases). This CDR3 contains 13 residues. CDR1 and CDR2 (germline): DFQATT, SNEGSKA (reference sequence). The CDR3 sequence is CNASPGAGEKLFF. The CDR3 DNA reads as TGCAATGCTAGTCCTGGGGCAGGTGAAAAACTGTTTTTT.

V usage is TRBV7-9 and J usage is TRBJ2-5; 9 bases agree with TRBD2. Unmatched junction bases numbered 15, after V lost 5 bases and J lost 5 bases. CDR1 and CDR2 from the germline V gene are SEHNR and FQNEAQ (reference sequence). This CDR3 has 17 amino acids. CDR3 sequence reads: CASSQDFPSGKAETQYF. The CDR3 nucleotides read TGTGCCAGCAGCCAAGATTTCCCTAGCGGGAAGGCGGAGACCCAGTACTTC.

The chain links TRBV7-8 to TRBJ2-2, with TRBD2 as a possible D gene (5 bases). Trimming removed 5 bases from V and 3 bases from J, with 16 bases in between. This CDR3 contains 16 residues. Germline lookup yields CDR1 SGHVS and CDR2 FQNEAQ. The DNA for the CDR3 is TGTGCCAGCAGCCCCTTACGTGGGAGCGACACCGGGGAGCTGTTTTTT. The encoded protein is CASSPLRGSDTGELFF.

Ten or more counts support this clonotype. This chain links TRBV9 with TRBJ1-2; D is undetermined. V was shortened by 4 bases and J by 7 bases, with 14 bases between the two germline ends. Germline-derived CDR1 and CDR2 are SGDLS and YYNGEE. This CDR3 comprises 13 residues. CDR3 nucleotides: TGTGCCAGCAGCTTGACCCCCCGCTCTGGCTACACCTTC. Amino acids: CASSLTPRSGYTF.

Comment on this clonotype: The conserved final phenylalanine or tryptophan is absent from the CDR3, which likely points to a read error. The rearrangement links TRBV11-2 to TRBJ1-1; possibly TRBD1 for D (5 bases). V gave up 0 bases and J gave up 0 bases, with 8 bases separating them. The CDR3 is made up of 15 amino acids. In germline, CDR1 is SGHAT, CDR2 FQNNGV. DNA for the CDR3: TGTGCCAGCAGCTTAGAGGTCAGGGTGAACACTGAAGCTTTCTAT. It encodes CASSLEVRVNTEAFY.

The chain employs TRBV7-9 and TRBJ2-3; 8 positions match TRBD2. V was pared by 5 bases and J by 7 bases, with 11 bases of the junction left unmatched. The CDR3 has 15 amino acids. CDR1 is SEHNR and CDR2 is FQNEAQ in the germline V gene (reference sequence). The DNA of the CDR3 is TGTGCCAGCAGCCCCGCTAGCGGGCCTGAATATACGCAGTATTTT. This codes for CASSPASGPEYTQYF.

The sample holds many counts of this clonotype. This chain's CDR3 is CATSRDGRATDEQYF. The CDR3 nucleotides are TGTGCCACCAGCAGAGACGGAAGGGCGACTGACGAGCAGTACTTC. The gene calls are TRBV15 and TRBJ2-7, with D unclear. V was shortened by 0 bases and J by 5 bases, with 14 bases between the two germline ends. CDR1 is LNHNV, CDR2 YYDKDF, per germline (reference sequence). The CDR3 sequence is 15 residues long.

Worth noting for this clonotype: One end of the junction varies from germline; a read error may be responsible. The rearrangement links TRBV15 to TRBJ2-6; 11 bases are shared with TRBD1. The CDR3 covers 14 residues. Germline loops: CDR1 LNHNV, CDR2 YYDKDF (reference sequence). The CDR3 DNA reads as TGTGCCACCAGCAGAGATCTAGCGGACAGGGGGCAAGCTTTC. It specifies CATSRDLADRGQAF.

This clonotype was detected ten times or more. V usage is TRBV20-1 and J usage is TRBJ2-5; a weak D match, TRBD1 (5 bases). Germline assignment: CDR1 DFQATT and CDR2 SNEGSKA (reference sequence). The V gene lost 6 bases and the J gene lost 2 bases, with 10 bases spanning the gap. The CDR3 spans 12 residues. CDR3 protein: CSATTAQETQYF. CDR3 DNA: TGCAGTGCCACGACAGCGCAAGAGACCCAGTACTTC.

The chain carries TRBV29-1 and TRBJ2-7, with a tentative D call TRBD2 (7 bases). The CDR3 is 13 residues long. The V gene lost 7 bases and the J gene lost 0 bases, with 13 bases spanning the gap. Germline-derived CDR1 and CDR2 are SQVTM and ANQGSEA. The CDR3 nucleotides read TGCAGCGCGGGGGGCGTCTCCTCCTACGAGCAGTACTTC. Its translation is CSAGGVSSYEQYF.